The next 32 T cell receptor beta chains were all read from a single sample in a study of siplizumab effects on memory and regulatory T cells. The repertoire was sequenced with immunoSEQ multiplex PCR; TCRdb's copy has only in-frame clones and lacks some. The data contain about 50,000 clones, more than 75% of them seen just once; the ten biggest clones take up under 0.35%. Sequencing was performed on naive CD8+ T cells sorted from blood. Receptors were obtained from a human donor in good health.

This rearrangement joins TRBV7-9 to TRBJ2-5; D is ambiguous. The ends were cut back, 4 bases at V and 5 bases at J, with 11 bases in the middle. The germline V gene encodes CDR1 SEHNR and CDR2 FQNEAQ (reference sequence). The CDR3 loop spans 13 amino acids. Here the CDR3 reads CASSSPAEETQYF. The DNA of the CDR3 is TGTGCCAGCAGCTCTCCAGCTGAGGAGACCCAGTACTTC.

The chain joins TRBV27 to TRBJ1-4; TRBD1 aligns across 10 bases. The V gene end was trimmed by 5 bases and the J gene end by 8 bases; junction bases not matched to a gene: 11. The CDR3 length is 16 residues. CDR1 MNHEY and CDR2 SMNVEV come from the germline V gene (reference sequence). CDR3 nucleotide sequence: TGTGCCAGCAGTACCCGACAGGGGGCGCACATAGAAAAACTGTTTTTT. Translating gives CASSTRQGAHIEKLFF.

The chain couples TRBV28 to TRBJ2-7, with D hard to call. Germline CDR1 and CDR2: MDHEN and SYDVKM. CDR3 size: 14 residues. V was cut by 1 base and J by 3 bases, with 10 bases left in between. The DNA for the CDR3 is TGTGCCAGCAGTTTATATGGGGAATACTACGAGCAGTACTTC. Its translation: CASSLYGEYYEQYF. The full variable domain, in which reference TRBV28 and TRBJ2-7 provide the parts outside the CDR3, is DVKVTQSSRYLVKRTGEKVFLECVQDMDHENMFWYRQDPGLGLRLIYFSYDVKMKEKGDIPEGYSVSREKKERFSLILESASTNQTSMYLCASSLYGEYYEQYFGPGTRLTVT.

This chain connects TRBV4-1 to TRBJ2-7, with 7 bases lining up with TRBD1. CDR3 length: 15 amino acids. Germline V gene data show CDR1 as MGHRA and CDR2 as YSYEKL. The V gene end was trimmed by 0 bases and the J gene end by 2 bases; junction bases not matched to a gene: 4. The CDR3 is CASSQEKGQTYEQYF. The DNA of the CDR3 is TGCGCCAGCAGCCAAGAAAAGGGACAGACCTACGAGCAGTACTTC.

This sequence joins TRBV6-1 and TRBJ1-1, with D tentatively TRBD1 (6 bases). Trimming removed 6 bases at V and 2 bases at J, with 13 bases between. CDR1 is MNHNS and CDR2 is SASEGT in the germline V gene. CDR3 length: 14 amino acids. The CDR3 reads CASSGGGTNTEAFF. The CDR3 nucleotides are TGTGCCAGCAGCGGGGGGGGGACAAACACTGAAGCTTTCTTT.

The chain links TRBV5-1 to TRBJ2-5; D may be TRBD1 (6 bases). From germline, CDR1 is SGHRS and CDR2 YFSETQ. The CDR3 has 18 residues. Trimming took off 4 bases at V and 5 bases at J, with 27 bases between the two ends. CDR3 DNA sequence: TGCGCCAGCAGCCATTCAACCATGGACAGTCTTTTTAGGGAGACCCAGTACTTC. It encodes CASSHSTMDSLFRETQYF.

CDR3 residues: CASSIGTRASNQPQHF. CDR3 DNA: TGTGCCAGTAGTATTGGGACGCGGGCTAGCAATCAGCCCCAGCATTTT. The chain carries TRBV19 and TRBJ1-5; D is possibly TRBD1 (5 bases). Germline assignment: CDR1 LNHDA and CDR2 SQIVND (reference sequence). This CDR3 has 16 residues. Trimming cost V 3 bases and J 0 bases, with 12 bases left between them. The full variable domain, rest sourced from reference TRBV19 and TRBJ1-5, is DGGITQSPKYLFRKEGQNVTLSCEQNLNHDAMYWYRQDPGQGLRLIYYSQIVNDFQKGDIAEGYSVSREKKESFPLTVTSAQKNPTAFYLCASSIGTRASNQPQHFGDGTRLSIL.

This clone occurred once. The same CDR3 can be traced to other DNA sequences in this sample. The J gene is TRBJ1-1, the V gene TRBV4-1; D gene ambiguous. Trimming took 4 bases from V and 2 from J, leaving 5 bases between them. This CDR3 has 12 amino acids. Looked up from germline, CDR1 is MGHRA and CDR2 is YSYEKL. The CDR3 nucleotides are TGCGCCAGCAGCCTGGGAAACACTGAAGCTTTCTTT. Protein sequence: CASSLGNTEAFF.

The CDR3: CASIEGPELTYEQYF. The CDR3 region has the DNA TGTGCCAGCATCGAGGGGCCGGAACTTACCTACGAGCAGTACTTC. The V call is TRBV2, the J call TRBJ2-7, with D perhaps given as TRBD1 or TRBD2 (5 bases each). The length of the CDR3 is 15 residues. Per the germline V gene, CDR1 is SNHLY and CDR2 is FYNNEI. Trimming shortened V by 7 bases and J by 2 bases, and 18 bases separated the two germline ends.

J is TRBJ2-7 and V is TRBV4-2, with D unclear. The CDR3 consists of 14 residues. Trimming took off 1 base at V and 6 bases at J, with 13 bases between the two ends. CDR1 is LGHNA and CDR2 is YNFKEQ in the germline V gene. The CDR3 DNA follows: TGTGCCAGCAGCCAAGTTCCGGATAATGGCGAGCAGTACTTC. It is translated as CASSQVPDNGEQYF.

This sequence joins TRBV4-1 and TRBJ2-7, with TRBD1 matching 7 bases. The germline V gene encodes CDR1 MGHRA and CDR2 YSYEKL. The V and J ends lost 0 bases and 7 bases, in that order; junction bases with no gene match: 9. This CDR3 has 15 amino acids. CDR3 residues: CASSQDRGKAREQYF. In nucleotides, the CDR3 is TGCGCCAGCAGCCAAGACAGGGGGAAGGCTCGAGAGCAGTACTTC.

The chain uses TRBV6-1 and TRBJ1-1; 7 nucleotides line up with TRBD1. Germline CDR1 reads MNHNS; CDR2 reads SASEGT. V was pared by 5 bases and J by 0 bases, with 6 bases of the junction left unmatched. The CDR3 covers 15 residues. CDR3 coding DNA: TGTGCCAGCAGTCCCTGGGACAGATTGAACACTGAAGCTTTCTTT. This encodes CASSPWDRLNTEAFF.

CDR3 sequence reads: CSVDWQGATGELFF. The CDR3 DNA follows: TGCAGCGTTGATTGGCAGGGGGCTACCGGGGAGCTGTTTTTT. This sequence joins TRBV29-1 and TRBJ2-2; 8 bases are shared with TRBD1. The CDR3 spans 14 residues. The V gene end was trimmed by 3 bases and the J gene end by 5 bases; junction bases not matched to a gene: 5. Germline V gives CDR1 SQVTM, CDR2 ANQGSEA.

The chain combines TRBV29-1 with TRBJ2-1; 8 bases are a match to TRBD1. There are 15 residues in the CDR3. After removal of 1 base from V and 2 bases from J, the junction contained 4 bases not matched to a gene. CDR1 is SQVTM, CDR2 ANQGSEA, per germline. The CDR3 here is CSVEGDRTTYNEQFF. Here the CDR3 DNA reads TGCAGCGTTGAAGGGGACAGGACAACCTACAATGAGCAGTTCTTC.

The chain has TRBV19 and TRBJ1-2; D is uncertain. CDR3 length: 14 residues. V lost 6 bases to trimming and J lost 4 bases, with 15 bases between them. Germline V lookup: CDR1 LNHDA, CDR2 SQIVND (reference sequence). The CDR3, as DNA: TGTGCCAGTAGACCGCAGGCGAAGAGCTATGGCTACACCTTC. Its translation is CASRPQAKSYGYTF.

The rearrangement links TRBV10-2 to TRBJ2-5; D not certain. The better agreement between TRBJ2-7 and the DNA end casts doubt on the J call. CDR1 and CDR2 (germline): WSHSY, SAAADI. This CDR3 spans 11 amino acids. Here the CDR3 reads CASSEVHEQYF. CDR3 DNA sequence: TGCGCCAGCAGTGAGGTTCACGAGCAGTACTTC.

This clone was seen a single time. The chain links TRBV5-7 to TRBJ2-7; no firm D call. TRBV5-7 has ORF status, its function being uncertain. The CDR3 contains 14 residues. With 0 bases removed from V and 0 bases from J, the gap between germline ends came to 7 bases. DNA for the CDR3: TGTGCCAGCAGCTTGGAGGCTGGCTCCTACGAGCAGTACTTC. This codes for CASSLEAGSYEQYF.

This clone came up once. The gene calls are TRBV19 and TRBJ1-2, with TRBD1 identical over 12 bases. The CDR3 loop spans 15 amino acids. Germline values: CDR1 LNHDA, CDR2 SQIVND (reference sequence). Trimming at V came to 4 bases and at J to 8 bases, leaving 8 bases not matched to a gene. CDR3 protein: CASSTGDRGRLGYTF. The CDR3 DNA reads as TGTGCCAGTAGTACCGGGGACAGGGGGCGATTAGGCTACACCTTC.

The CDR3 DNA reads TGTGCCAGTAGACCTGGGGCGTACAATGAGCAGTTCTTC. Translating gives CASRPGAYNEQFF. The V and J genes are TRBV19 and TRBJ2-1; D possibly corresponds to TRBD1 (5 bases). The V gene's germline CDR1 is LNHDA and CDR2 SQIVND (reference sequence). This CDR3 is 13 amino acids long. Trimming took off 6 bases at V and 4 bases at J, with 10 bases between the two ends.

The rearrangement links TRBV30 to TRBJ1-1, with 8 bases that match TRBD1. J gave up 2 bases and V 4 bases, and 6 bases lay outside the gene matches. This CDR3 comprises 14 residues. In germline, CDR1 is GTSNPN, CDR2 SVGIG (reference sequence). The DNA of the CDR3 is TGTGCCTGGACTACTGGACAGGGAAACACTGAAGCTTTCTTT. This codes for CAWTTGQGNTEAFF.

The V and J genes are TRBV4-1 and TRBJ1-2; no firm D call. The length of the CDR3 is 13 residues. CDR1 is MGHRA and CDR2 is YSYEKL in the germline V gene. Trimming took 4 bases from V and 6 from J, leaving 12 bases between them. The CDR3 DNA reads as TGCGCCAGCAGCCTGCTAGGGAGAGATGGCTACACCTTC. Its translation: CASSLLGRDGYTF.

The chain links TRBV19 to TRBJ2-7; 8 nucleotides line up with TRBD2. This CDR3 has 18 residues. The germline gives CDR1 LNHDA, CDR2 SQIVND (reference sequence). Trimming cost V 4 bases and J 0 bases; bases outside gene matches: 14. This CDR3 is CASSTSGTRLTTSYEQYF. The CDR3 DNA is TGTGCCAGTAGTACCTCCGGGACTAGACTTACAACCTCCTACGAGCAGTACTTC.

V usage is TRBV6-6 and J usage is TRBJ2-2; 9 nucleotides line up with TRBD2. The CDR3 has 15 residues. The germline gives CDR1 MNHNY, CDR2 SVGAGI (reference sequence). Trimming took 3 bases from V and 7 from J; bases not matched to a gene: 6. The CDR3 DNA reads TGTGCCAGCAGTTATTTAGCGGGAGTTATCGGGGAGCTGTTTTTT. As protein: CASSYLAGVIGELFF.

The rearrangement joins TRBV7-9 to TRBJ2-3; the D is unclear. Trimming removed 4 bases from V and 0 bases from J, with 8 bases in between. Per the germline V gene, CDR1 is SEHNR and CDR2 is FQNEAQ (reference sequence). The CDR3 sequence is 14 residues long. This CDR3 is CASSSPLSTDTQYF. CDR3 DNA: TGTGCCAGCAGCTCGCCGTTGAGCACAGATACGCAGTATTTT.

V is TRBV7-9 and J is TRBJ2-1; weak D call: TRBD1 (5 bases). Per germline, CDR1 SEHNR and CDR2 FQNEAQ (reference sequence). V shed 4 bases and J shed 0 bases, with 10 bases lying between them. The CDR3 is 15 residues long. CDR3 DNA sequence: TGTGCCAGCAGCTCAAGACAGAACTCCTACAATGAGCAGTTCTTC. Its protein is CASSSRQNSYNEQFF.

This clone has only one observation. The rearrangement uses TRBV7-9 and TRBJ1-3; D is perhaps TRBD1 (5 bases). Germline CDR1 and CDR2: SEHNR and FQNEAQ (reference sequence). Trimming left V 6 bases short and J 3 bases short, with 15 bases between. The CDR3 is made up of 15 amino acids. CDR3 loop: CASRYQGGNGNTIYF. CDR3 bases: TGTGCCAGCAGATACCAGGGAGGGAATGGAAACACCATATATTTT. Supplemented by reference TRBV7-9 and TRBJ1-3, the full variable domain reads DTGVSQNPRHKITKRGQNVTFRCDPISEHNRLYWYRQTLGQGPEFLTYFQNEAQLEKSRLLSDRFSAERPKGSFSTLEIQRTEQGDSAMYLCASRYQGGNGNTIYFGEGSWLTVV.

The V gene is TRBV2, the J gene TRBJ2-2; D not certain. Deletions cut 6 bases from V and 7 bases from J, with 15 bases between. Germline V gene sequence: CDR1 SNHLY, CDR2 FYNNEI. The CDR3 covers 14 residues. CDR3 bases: TGTGCCAGCAGGACCGGGCTAGTCGGCGGGGAGCTGTTTTTT. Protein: CASRTGLVGGELFF.

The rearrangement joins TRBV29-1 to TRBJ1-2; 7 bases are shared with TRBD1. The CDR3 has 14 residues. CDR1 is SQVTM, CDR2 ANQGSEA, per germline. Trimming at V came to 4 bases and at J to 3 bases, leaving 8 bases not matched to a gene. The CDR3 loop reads CSVGGTARDYGYTF. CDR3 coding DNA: TGCAGCGTTGGGGGGACAGCCCGAGACTATGGCTACACCTTC.

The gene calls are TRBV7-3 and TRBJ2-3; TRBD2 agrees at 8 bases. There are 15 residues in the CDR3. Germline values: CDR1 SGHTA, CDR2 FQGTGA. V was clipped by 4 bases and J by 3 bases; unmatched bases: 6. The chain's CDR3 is CASSSTGGFTDTQYF. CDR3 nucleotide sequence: TGTGCCAGCAGCTCTACGGGGGGGTTTACAGATACGCAGTATTTT.

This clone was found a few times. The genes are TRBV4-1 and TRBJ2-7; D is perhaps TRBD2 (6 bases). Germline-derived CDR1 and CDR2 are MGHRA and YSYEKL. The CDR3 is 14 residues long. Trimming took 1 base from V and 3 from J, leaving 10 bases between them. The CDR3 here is CASSQVSSDYEQYF. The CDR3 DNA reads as TGCGCCAGCAGCCAAGTCTCTAGCGACTACGAGCAGTACTTC.

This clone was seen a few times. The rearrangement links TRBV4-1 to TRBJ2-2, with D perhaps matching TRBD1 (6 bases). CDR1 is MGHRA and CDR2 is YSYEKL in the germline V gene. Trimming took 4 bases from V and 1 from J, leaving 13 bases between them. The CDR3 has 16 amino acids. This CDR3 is CASSLAEQGNTGELFF. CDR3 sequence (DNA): TGCGCCAGCAGCCTCGCCGAACAGGGGAACACCGGGGAGCTGTTTTTT.

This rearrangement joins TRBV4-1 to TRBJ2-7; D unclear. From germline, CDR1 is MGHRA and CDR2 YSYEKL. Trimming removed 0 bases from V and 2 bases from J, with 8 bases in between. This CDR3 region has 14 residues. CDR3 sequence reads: CASSQEETPYEQYF. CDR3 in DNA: TGCGCCAGCAGCCAAGAGGAGACTCCCTACGAGCAGTACTTC.